What follows describes a single TCR beta chain. Its antigen is unidentified. This entry comes from a study of cytomegalovirus exposure and HLA in healthy donors. The PCR employed 60 Vbeta primers together with 13 Jbeta primers. TCRdb keeps only in-frame clones here, not all; method: immunoSEQ multiplex PCR. The data show about 130,000 clones, 60% to 75% seen once. Regarding the study as a whole: Some V segments (TRBV6-2 and TRBV6-3 among them) were excluded as indistinguishable.

The V gene's germline CDR1 is LNHNV and CDR2 YYDKDF (reference sequence). Trimming took off 3 bases at V and 0 bases at J, with 12 bases between the two ends. This CDR3 is built from 15 residues. Sequencing was carried out using PBMCs. This clonotype was obtained from a human donor in good health. The chain has TRBV15 and TRBJ2-7; D may be TRBD2 (6 bases). The CDR3 protein is CATSSPGVGSYEQYF. Written as DNA, the CDR3 is TGTGCCACCAGCAGCCCGGGGGTAGGCTCCTACGAGCAGTACTTC.